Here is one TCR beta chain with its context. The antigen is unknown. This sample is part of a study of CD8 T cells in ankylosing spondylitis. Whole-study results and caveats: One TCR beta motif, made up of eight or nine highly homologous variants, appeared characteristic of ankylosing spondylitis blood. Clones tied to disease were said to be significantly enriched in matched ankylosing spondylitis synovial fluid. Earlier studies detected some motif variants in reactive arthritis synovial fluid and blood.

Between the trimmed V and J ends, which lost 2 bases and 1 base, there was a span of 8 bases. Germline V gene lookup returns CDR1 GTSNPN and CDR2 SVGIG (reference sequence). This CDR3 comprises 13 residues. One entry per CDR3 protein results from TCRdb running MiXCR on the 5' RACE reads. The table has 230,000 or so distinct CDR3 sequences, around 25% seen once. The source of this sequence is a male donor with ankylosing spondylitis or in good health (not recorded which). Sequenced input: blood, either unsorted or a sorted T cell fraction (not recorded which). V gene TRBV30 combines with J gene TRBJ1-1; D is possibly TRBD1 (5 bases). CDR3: CAWSRRGNTEAFF. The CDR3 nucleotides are TGTGCCTGGAGTAGGAGGGGGAACACTGAAGCTTTCTTT.